The entry that follows covers one T cell receptor (beta chain) sequence. This clone has a single count. It has no known antigen specificity. No per-base quality is available; no much larger clone lies one base away. Including cysteine and phenylalanine, the CDR3 has 13 amino acids. Just CDR3 DNA is preserved here, 39 bases in frame from base 1. Trimming at the junction amounts to 2 bases on V and 4 bases on J, and the germline ends lie 8 bases apart. CDR1 and CDR2 are drawn from the germline V gene: MNHEY, SVGAGI. Libraries were built with the immunoSEQ multiplex PCR assay. This is the immuneACCESS table as TCRdb keeps it, with only in-frame sequences that have V and J called. A part of the clones is gone; compared with another copy, unresolved V genes explain less than half, and the rest is unexplained. In all, the sample holds tens of thousands of clones, and around four fifths of those were seen once. About 0.64% of the sample lies in the top ten.

This sample is part of a study of T cell changes during pregnancy in multiple sclerosis (dated by TCRdb to between 2018 and 2021). As for the study more broadly: Changes in the T cell repertoire over the course of pregnancy were examined in this study in women with multiple sclerosis.

This chain is built from TRBV6-5 and TRBJ1-1, with the D gene call left open. This receptor was taken from a female donor with multiple sclerosis, enrolled in a pregnancy study. Sequenced material: CD4+ T cells from peripheral blood mononuclear cells, taken before pregnancy. The sequenced DNA is TGTGCCAGCAGTTACCGGGAGTCCACTGAAGCTTTCTTT. This translates into CASSYRESTEAFF.